A single sample is the source of the 27 T cell receptor beta chains below, sequenced in a study of blood T cells in healthy people across ages. Alongside a J-beta primer mix, a sample-barcoded 5' primer served in a second PCR lasting 7 to 11 cycles. TCRdb reprocessed the 5' RACE reads with MiXCR, giving one entry per CDR3 protein. The sample records roughly 680,000 distinct CDR3 sequences, approximately 52% being singletons. Sequencing was performed on blood. Receptors originate from a woman aged 80 or over in good health.

This clonotype came up a few times. The J gene is TRBJ1-2, the V gene TRBV27; D not certain. With 0 bases removed from V and 4 bases from J, the gap between germline ends came to 9 bases. The germline V gene encodes CDR1 MNHEY and CDR2 SMNVEV (reference sequence). This CDR3 is built from 14 residues. The CDR3, as DNA: TGTGCCAGCAGTTTATCGGTAGCGTCCTATGGCTACACCTTC. Its protein product is CASSLSVASYGYTF.

The rearrangement uses TRBV20-1 and TRBJ2-1; possible D gene TRBD2, 6 bases. CDR1 and CDR2 from the germline V gene are DFQATT and SNEGSKA (reference sequence). V was pared by 6 bases and J by 5 bases, with 17 bases between. CDR3 length: 14 amino acids. The CDR3 is CSAPGTRRNNEQFF. CDR3 nucleotide sequence: TGCAGTGCCCCCGGGACTCGTAGAAACAATGAGCAGTTCTTC.

Concerning this clonotype: This may be a read error, as it is one base from a much larger clone. The CDR3 DNA reads as TGCGCCAGCAGCCAAAGGCGGACAATTGATGTCTACAATGAGCAGTTCTTC. Amino acid sequence: CASSQRRTIDVYNEQFF. This chain uses TRBV4-1 with TRBJ2-1; D is perhaps TRBD1 (5 bases). CDR1 is MGHRA, CDR2 YSYEKL, per germline. Trimming removed 2 bases at V and 3 bases at J, with 17 bases between. The CDR3 runs 17 residues.

This chain uses TRBV7-8 with TRBJ1-4; D unclear. V dropped 5 bases and J dropped 10 bases, with 14 bases sitting between them. Germline V gives CDR1 SGHVS, CDR2 FQNEAQ. This CDR3 has 13 residues. CDR3 DNA: TGTGCCAGCAGCCCGCGGGCCTTGGGAAAACTGTTTTTT. As protein: CASSPRALGKLFF.

The genes are TRBV30 and TRBJ2-5; 7 bases line up with TRBD1. Per germline, CDR1 GTSNPN and CDR2 SVGIG (reference sequence). The CDR3 is 13 residues long. J lost 11 bases, V lost 2 bases, and 11 bases had no gene match. CDR3 DNA sequence: TGTGCCTGGAGTACGGGACAGCCCGTCGGGCAGTACTTC. It yields the protein CAWSTGQPVGQYF.

This clonotype was counted many times. The chain links TRBV28 to TRBJ2-1, with 10 bases identical to TRBD2. V trimming: 4 bases; J trimming: 2 bases; junction bases outside the gene matches: 5. The CDR3 length is 16 residues. Germline CDR1 is MDHEN and CDR2 is SYDVKM. The CDR3 reads CASSSPLAGAYNEQFF. The CDR3 DNA follows: TGTGCCAGCAGTTCCCCTCTAGCGGGGGCCTACAATGAGCAGTTCTTC.

In nucleotides, the CDR3 is TGCAGTGCTAGGATGGTCAGAACGCAGTATTTT. Translation gives CSARMVRTQYF. The chain employs TRBV20-1 and TRBJ2-3; no clear D. Germline loops: CDR1 DFQATT, CDR2 SNEGSKA (reference sequence). The V and J ends lost 3 bases and 9 bases respectively, with 10 bases between them. The CDR3 spans 11 residues.

The count of this clonotype is one. The CDR3: CASSPWSNQPQHF. The CDR3 region has the DNA TGTGCCAGCAGCCCTTGGAGCAATCAGCCCCAGCATTTT. The gene calls are TRBV6-1 and TRBJ1-5, with D uncertain. Trimming pared 6 bases from V and 1 base from J, leaving 7 bases between. The CDR3 consists of 13 residues. Germline loops: CDR1 MNHNS, CDR2 SASEGT.

CDR3: CSVQVGGTDTQYF. CDR3 in DNA: TGCAGCGTTCAGGTGGGGGGCACAGATACGCAGTATTTT. This rearrangement joins TRBV29-1 to TRBJ2-3; D is tentatively TRBD1 or TRBD2 (5 bases each). The CDR3 contains 13 residues. CDR1 and CDR2 from the germline V gene are SQVTM and ANQGSEA. V lost 5 bases, J lost 1 base, and 10 bases lay in between.

About this clonotype: It may be a read error: a sequence one base away is much more abundant. V and J are TRBV9 and TRBJ2-3; tentatively, D is TRBD2 (6 bases). This CDR3 spans 15 amino acids. V lost 0 bases, J lost 2 bases, and 10 bases lay in between. CDR1 SGDLS and CDR2 YYNGEE come from the germline V gene. The DNA for the CDR3 is TGTGCCAGCAGCGTAGCTCCTAGCGACACAGATACGCAGTATTTT. Translation gives CASSVAPSDTDTQYF.

There are a few counts of this clonotype. CDR3 residues: CASSSGHSQTGELFF. CDR3 nucleotide sequence: TGCGCCAGCAGCTCAGGGCATTCACAAACCGGGGAGCTGTTTTTT. The V gene is TRBV5-1, the J gene TRBJ2-2, with a tentative D call TRBD1 (5 bases). Trimming removed 3 bases at V and 5 bases at J, with 14 bases between. The CDR3 consists of 15 residues. Germline lookup yields CDR1 SGHRS and CDR2 YFSETQ. Combining the CDR3 with reference TRBV5-1 and TRBJ2-2 gives the whole variable domain KAGVTQTPRYLIKTRGQQVTLSCSPISGHRSVSWYQQTPGQGLQFLFEYFSETQRNKGNFPGRFSGRQFSNSRSEMNVSTLELGDSALYLCASSSGHSQTGELFFGEGSRLTVL.

A word on this clonotype: A read error is possible here, since a much larger clone lies one base away. This chain connects TRBV7-3 to TRBJ2-7; D might be TRBD2 (5 bases). The germline V gene has CDR1 SGHTA and CDR2 FQGTGA. CDR3 length: 15 amino acids. Trimming stripped 5 bases from V and 2 bases from J, with 16 bases between. The CDR3 DNA sequence: TGTGCCAGCAGCCTCCACGCTAGCAGGACCTACGAGCAGTACTTC. Protein: CASSLHASRTYEQYF.

This clonotype was found many times. This rearrangement joins TRBV9 to TRBJ2-3; D uncertain. Germline lookup yields CDR1 SGDLS and CDR2 YYNGEE. The CDR3 consists of 12 residues. Trimming cost V 1 base and J 6 bases, with 6 bases left between them. Here the CDR3 DNA reads TGTGCCAGCAGCGTAAGCTTCGATACGCAGTATTTT. As protein: CASSVSFDTQYF.

On this clonotype itself: A much larger clone is a single base away; this may be a read error. CDR3 sequence reads: CASSFKQGAKGCTF. The CDR3 DNA is TGTGCCAGCAGTTTTAAACAGGGGGCGAAGGGCTGCACCTTC. This chain connects TRBV12-3 or TRBV12-4 to TRBJ1-2; 9 bases are a match to TRBD1. The CDR3 is 14 amino acids.

The chain uses TRBV28 and TRBJ2-5, with 14 bases lining up with TRBD2. The end of the DNA fits TRBJ2-7 better, so the J call may be wrong. Germline CDR1 reads MDHEN; CDR2 reads SYDVKM. The CDR3 runs 17 residues. The CDR3 DNA follows: TGTGCCAGCAGTGGCGGGACTAGCGGGAGTCCGGGGGACGAGCAGTACTTC. It translates to CASSGGTSGSPGDEQYF.

The genes are TRBV7-2 and TRBJ2-5; 7 bases line up with TRBD1. Germline CDR1 and CDR2: SGHTA and FQGNSA. The CDR3 has 14 residues. With V trimmed by 4 bases and J by 5 bases, 7 bases remained unmatched. The CDR3 DNA is TGTGCCAGCAGCTCTACAGGGGAAAGGGAGACCCAGTACTTC. This codes for CASSSTGERETQYF.

On this clonotype: A much larger clone sits a single nucleotide away, making a read error possible. The CDR3 spells CASSVWSANEQFF. CDR3 nucleotide sequence: TGTGCCAGCAGTGTATGGTCCGCCAATGAGCAGTTCTTC. The chain couples TRBV28 to TRBJ2-1; D not resolved. Germline-derived CDR1 and CDR2 are MDHEN and SYDVKM. CDR3 length: 13 amino acids. The variable domain in full, with the rest retrieved from reference TRBV28 and TRBJ2-1, is DVKVTQSSRYLVKRTGEKVFLECVQDMDHENMFWYRQDPGLGLRLIYFSYDVKMKEKGDIPEGYSVSREKKERFSLILESASTNQTSMYLCASSVWSANEQFFGPGTRLTVL.

The sample holds a few counts of this clonotype. The V and J genes are TRBV3-1 and TRBJ1-3; no reliable D call. V was clipped by 3 bases and J by 0 bases, with 6 bases between them. This CDR3 spans 14 amino acids. Germline loops: CDR1 LGHDT, CDR2 YNNKEL (reference sequence). DNA for the CDR3: TGTGCCAGCAGCCAGGCGAGCTCTGGAAACACCATATATTTT. Translation gives CASSQASSGNTIYF.

This clonotype was picked up many times. The rearrangement joins TRBV3-1 to TRBJ2-1, with 9 bases matching TRBD1. The V gene end was trimmed by 1 base and the J gene end by 4 bases; junction bases not matched to a gene: 11. Germline loops: CDR1 LGHDT, CDR2 YNNKEL (reference sequence). The CDR3 spans 18 residues. The CDR3 DNA sequence: TGTGCCAGCAGCCAAGTCGGGGGAAACAGGGGGCTGTACAATGAGCAGTTCTTC. Protein: CASSQVGGNRGLYNEQFF.

This chain joins TRBV20-1 and TRBJ1-2; 8 bases align to TRBD1. The junction had 12 bases not matched to a gene; V was cut back by 5 bases and J by 7 bases. The CDR3 contains 14 residues. Germline CDR1 reads DFQATT; CDR2 reads SNEGSKA (reference sequence). The CDR3 loop reads CSAGRDRPWSGYTF. The CDR3 DNA reads TGCAGTGCTGGGCGGGACAGGCCCTGGAGTGGCTACACCTTC.

This clonotype was seen repeatedly, ten times or more. The chain is built from TRBV3-1 and TRBJ2-1; D gene uncertain. The germline V and J ends were trimmed by 0 bases and 2 bases, with 5 bases remaining between them. The CDR3 is 14 amino acids. In germline, CDR1 is LGHDT, CDR2 YNNKEL (reference sequence). The CDR3 is CASSQDQPYNEQFF. In DNA form, the CDR3 reads TGTGCCAGCAGCCAAGATCAACCCTACAATGAGCAGTTCTTC.

CDR3 residues: CASSLRYSGDGYTF. CDR3 DNA: TGTGCCAGCAGCTTACGTTATTCGGGGGATGGCTACACCTTC. The chain recombines TRBV7-9 with TRBJ1-2, with D possibly matching TRBD1 (5 bases). In germline, CDR1 is SEHNR, CDR2 FQNEAQ (reference sequence). V shed 2 bases and J shed 6 bases, with 13 bases lying between them. The CDR3 has 14 amino acids.

The chain employs TRBV20-1 and TRBJ2-3; 7 nucleotides line up with TRBD1. This CDR3 has 15 amino acids. Trimming cost V 5 bases and J 0 bases; bases outside gene matches: 8. Germline V gives CDR1 DFQATT, CDR2 SNEGSKA (reference sequence). Here the CDR3 reads CSARRQGSSTDTQYF. As DNA, the CDR3 is TGCAGTGCTCGTCGACAGGGTTCTAGCACAGATACGCAGTATTTT.

This clonotype showed up many times. V gene TRBV6-5 combines with J gene TRBJ1-2, with 7 bases identical to TRBD1. Germline V gene lookup returns CDR1 MNHEY and CDR2 SVGAGI. With V trimmed by 5 bases and J by 4 bases, 7 bases remained unmatched. The CDR3 loop spans 14 amino acids. The chain's CDR3 is CASSDRENAYGYTF. CDR3 nucleotide sequence: TGTGCCAGCAGTGACAGGGAGAATGCCTATGGCTACACCTTC.

Note on this clonotype: A much larger clone lies a single base off, so this may be a read error. The genes are TRBV7-9 and TRBJ2-7; a possible D gene is TRBD1 (6 bases). The CDR3 spans 14 residues. Trimming removed 7 bases at V and 7 bases at J, with 20 bases between. CDR1 SEHNR and CDR2 FQNEAQ come from the germline V gene (reference sequence). The CDR3 is CASTILSGDNEQYF. The CDR3 region has the DNA TGTGCCAGCACCATTCTTTCAGGGGACAATGAGCAGTACTTC.

The chain couples TRBV4-3 to TRBJ2-3; 9 nucleotides match TRBD2. This CDR3 is 15 amino acids long. V was pared by 0 bases and J by 5 bases, with 3 bases of the junction left unmatched. Germline V gene data show CDR1 as LGHNA and CDR2 as YSLEER. This CDR3 is CASSQDLAGRDTQYF. In nucleotides, the CDR3 is TGCGCCAGCAGCCAAGACCTAGCGGGGAGAGATACGCAGTATTTT.

In regard to this clonotype: This may stem from a read error, because a much larger clone lies one nucleotide away. V is TRBV20-1 and J is TRBJ1-5; D perhaps matches TRBD1 (6 bases). The CDR3 contains 15 residues. CDR1 is DFQATT, CDR2 SNEGSKA, per germline (reference sequence). V lost 5 bases and J lost 4, with 18 bases in between. The CDR3 DNA sequence: TGCAGTGCTGCACGGACCCGTGACAGGAATCAGCCCCAGCATTTT. Residues: CSAARTRDRNQPQHF.